These 28 T cell receptor beta chains were sequenced from one sample in a study of cytomegalovirus exposure and HLA in healthy donors. PCR primers comprised 60 Vbeta and 13 Jbeta primers. The table came from immunoSEQ multiplex PCR; TCRdb's copy has only in-frame clones and leaves some out. The sample consists of 150,000 to 200,000 clones, around 90% of them appearing once. The sequenced sample consisted of PBMCs. The source is a woman between 18 and 29 years old in good health and CMV-seronegative.

The genes are TRBV29-1 and TRBJ2-5, with a tentative D call TRBD1 (5 bases). The DNA end favors TRBJ2-7, so the J call may be wrong. The CDR3 loop spans 13 amino acids. Germline CDR1 and CDR2: SQVTM and ANQGSEA. The CDR3 coding sequence is TGCAGCGTTGAAGTTTCAGGGATTTACGAGCAGTACTTC. Translating it yields CSVEVSGIYEQYF.

This chain uses TRBV2 with TRBJ2-7, with 7 bases aligning to TRBD1. Germline lookup yields CDR1 SNHLY and CDR2 FYNNEI. With V trimmed by 4 bases and J by 0 bases, 6 bases remained unmatched. CDR3 length equals 15 residues. CDR3 DNA sequence: TGTGCCAGCAGTGCGGAGACAGGGCCCTCCTACGAGCAGTACTTC. Its translation is CASSAETGPSYEQYF.

A single count supports this clone. The genes are TRBV25-1 and TRBJ2-1; 10 bases are shared with TRBD2. This CDR3 region has 15 residues. Germline CDR1 MGHDK, CDR2 SYGVNS. The V and J ends lost 3 bases and 4 bases, in that order; junction bases with no gene match: 3. As DNA, the CDR3 is TGTGCCAGCAGTGAGTTAGCGGGAGGTTACAATGAGCAGTTCTTC. It is translated as CASSELAGGYNEQFF.

The gene calls are TRBV7-2 and TRBJ2-1; 13 bases align to TRBD2. CDR1 is SGHTA, CDR2 FQGNSA, per germline. V was pared by 5 bases and J by 5 bases, with 9 bases of the junction left unmatched. CDR3 length equals 17 residues. CDR3 coding DNA: TGTGCCAGCAGCCCCAAGGGCGGGACTAGCGGGAACAATGAGCAGTTCTTC. Translated: CASSPKGGTSGNNEQFF.

The V and J genes are TRBV18 and TRBJ1-5; 7 bases line up with TRBD1. The CDR3 sequence is 15 residues long. Germline CDR1 KGHSH, CDR2 LQKENI. The ends lost 5 bases at V and 4 bases at J; junction bases unmatched: 8. The CDR3 is CASSTGTAPNQPQHF. The CDR3 DNA reads TGTGCCAGCTCAACCGGGACAGCGCCAAATCAGCCCCAGCATTTT.

The chain couples TRBV5-4 to TRBJ2-5; D is ambiguous. The tail of the sequence fits TRBJ2-7 better, so the J call may be wrong. CDR3 length equals 15 residues. Germline V gene data show CDR1 as SGHNT and CDR2 as YYREEE (reference sequence). In DNA, the CDR3 is TGTGCCAGCAGCTCACCGGGTTCCGTCTCCTACGAGCAGTACTTC. Residues: CASSSPGSVSYEQYF.

CDR3 loop: CASSPVRGPDTQYF. In nucleotides, the CDR3 is TGTGCCAGCAGCCCCGTCCGGGGTCCAGATACGCAGTATTTT. The chain employs TRBV9 and TRBJ2-3; perhaps TRBD2 as D (5 bases). The V gene's germline CDR1 is SGDLS and CDR2 YYNGEE. V lost 4 bases, J lost 4 bases, and 13 bases lay in between. The CDR3 covers 14 residues.

V usage is TRBV7-3 and J usage is TRBJ1-5, with 7 positions matching TRBD1. The CDR3 has 13 residues. After removal of 5 bases from V and 5 bases from J, the junction contained 3 bases not matched to a gene. The germline V gene encodes CDR1 SGHTA and CDR2 FQGTGA. CDR3 sequence: CASSADRDQPQHF. CDR3 coding DNA: TGTGCCAGCAGCGCCGACAGGGATCAGCCCCAGCATTTT.

The table lists this clone with a count of one. The CDR3 end shows no conserved phenylalanine or tryptophan, and so a read error is likely. The chain links TRBV11-3 to TRBJ2-7, with D maybe TRBD2 (6 bases). CDR3 size: 15 residues. V lost 5 bases to trimming and J lost 1 base, with 15 bases between them. Germline CDR1 and CDR2: SGHNT and YENEEA. The CDR3 loop reads CASSLIPDYSYEQYS. The CDR3 DNA reads TGTGCCAGCAGCCTTATTCCGGACTATTCCTACGAGCAGTACTCC.

The chain uses TRBV5-1 and TRBJ2-3, with D tentatively TRBD1 (5 bases). The CDR3 extends over 15 amino acids. Germline V gene lookup returns CDR1 SGHRS and CDR2 YFSETQ. V was shortened by 3 bases and J by 0 bases, with 11 bases between the two germline ends. CDR3 DNA sequence: TGCGCCAGCAGCTCGCCAGGGTTTAGCACAGATACGCAGTATTTT. Residues: CASSSPGFSTDTQYF.

The V call is TRBV7-2, the J call TRBJ2-1, with D tentatively TRBD2 (6 bases). Germline-derived CDR1 and CDR2 are SGHTA and FQGNSA. Deletions cut 5 bases from V and 7 bases from J, with 9 bases between. This CDR3 comprises 12 residues. CDR3 protein: CASSGSGNEQFF. The DNA of the CDR3 is TGTGCCAGCAGCGGGAGCGGGAATGAGCAGTTCTTC.

The rearrangement uses TRBV5-4 and TRBJ1-2; D uncertain. Trimming took off 2 bases at V and 2 bases at J, with 7 bases between the two ends. CDR1 SGHNT and CDR2 YYREEE come from the germline V gene (reference sequence). The CDR3 sequence is 13 residues long. CDR3 residues: CASSFPGNYGYTF. The CDR3 region has the DNA TGTGCCAGCAGCTTCCCGGGAAACTATGGCTACACCTTC.

The chain joins TRBV7-2 to TRBJ2-2, with TRBD2 matching over 9 bases. Germline V CDR1 and CDR2: SGHTA, FQGNSA. This CDR3 is built from 17 residues. V lost 5 bases and J lost 0; bases outside the gene matches: 7. DNA of the CDR3: TGTGCCAGCAGCCCTAGCGGGAACTTCGCGAACACCGGGGAGCTGTTTTTT. Its translation is CASSPSGNFANTGELFF. The variable domain in full, completed from reference TRBV7-2 and TRBJ2-2, reads GAGVSQSPSNKVTEKGKDVELRCDPISGHTALYWYRQSLGQGLEFLIYFQGNSAPDKSGLPSDRFSAERTGGSVSTLTIQRTQQEDSAVYLCASSPSGNFANTGELFFGEGSRLTVL.

The chain employs TRBV7-8 and TRBJ1-5, with 7 nucleotides matching TRBD1. The CDR3 is 16 residues long. V was clipped by 5 bases and J by 0 bases; unmatched bases: 7. Germline CDR1 is SGHVS and CDR2 is FQNEAQ. The CDR3 DNA is TGTGCCAGCAGCGAACGACAGGGTCTTAGCAATCAGCCCCAGCATTTT. Translating it yields CASSERQGLSNQPQHF.

In DNA form, the CDR3 reads TGTGCCACCTCTCGAGGGACAGGATGGAATCAGCCCCAGCATTTT. It is translated as CATSRGTGWNQPQHF. This chain joins TRBV19 and TRBJ1-5; TRBD1 agrees at 8 bases. Germline V gives CDR1 LNHDA, CDR2 SQIVND (reference sequence). CDR3 length: 15 amino acids. The junction had 12 bases not matched to a gene; V was cut back by 10 bases and J by 4 bases.

The chain uses TRBV28 and TRBJ1-3, with 9 bases matching TRBD1. CDR1 is MDHEN, CDR2 SYDVKM, per germline. V lost 9 bases and J lost 2; bases outside the gene matches: 5. The CDR3 sequence is 14 residues long. The CDR3 protein is CASLQGAAGNTIYF. In nucleotides, the CDR3 is TGTGCCAGTCTACAGGGGGCGGCTGGAAACACCATATATTTT. The whole variable domain, remainder taken from reference TRBV28 and TRBJ1-3, is DVKVTQSSRYLVKRTGEKVFLECVQDMDHENMFWYRQDPGLGLRLIYFSYDVKMKEKGDIPEGYSVSREKKERFSLILESASTNQTSMYLCASLQGAAGNTIYFGEGSWLTVV.

The chain has TRBV15 and TRBJ2-1; TRBD2 aligns across 12 bases. The length of the CDR3 is 20 residues. From germline, CDR1 is LNHNV and CDR2 YYDKDF (reference sequence). V was pared by 0 bases and J by 0 bases, with 9 bases of the junction left unmatched. The CDR3 bases are TGTGCCACCAGCAGAGACCGGGGGCTACTAGCGGGAGGCTCCTACAATGAGCAGTTCTTC. This encodes CATSRDRGLLAGGSYNEQFF. The full variable domain, with the rest looked up from reference TRBV15 and TRBJ2-1, is DAMVIQNPRYQVTQFGKPVTLSCSQTLNHNVMYWYQQKSSQAPKLLFHYYDKDFNNEADTPDNFQSRRPNTSFCFLDIRSPGLGDTAMYLCATSRDRGLLAGGSYNEQFFGPGTRLTVL.

This chain links TRBV2 with TRBJ2-1; 8 bases are shared with TRBD2. V lost 7 bases, J lost 2 bases, and 7 bases stayed unmatched. The CDR3 spans 15 residues. Germline V gene sequence: CDR1 SNHLY, CDR2 FYNNEI. CDR3 nucleotide sequence: TGTGCCAGCACCCGGGGGGGGGCAGCCTACAATGAGCAGTTCTTC. Translation: CASTRGGAAYNEQFF.

V gene TRBV29-1 combines with J gene TRBJ2-5; 7 bases align to TRBD1. V shed 4 bases and J 2 bases; nucleotides not matched to a gene: 7. CDR3 length: 14 amino acids. Per the germline V gene, CDR1 is SQVTM and CDR2 is ANQGSEA. The CDR3 nucleotides read TGCAGCGTTGTAGGTGGACAGGCACAAGAGACCCAGTACTTC. Protein product: CSVVGGQAQETQYF.

The chain is built from TRBV18 and TRBJ2-5; TRBD1 might be the D (6 bases). Trimming pared 6 bases from V and 3 bases from J, leaving 20 bases between. The germline V gene encodes CDR1 KGHSH and CDR2 LQKENI. The CDR3 runs to 16 residues. This chain's CDR3 is CASSHAVSGTKETQYF. In nucleotides, the CDR3 is TGTGCCAGCTCCCACGCGGTTTCCGGGACAAAAGAGACCCAGTACTTC. The complete variable domain, with remaining parts taken from reference TRBV18 and TRBJ2-5, reads NAGVMQNPRHLVRRRGQEARLRCSPMKGHSHVYWYRQLPEEGLKFMVYLQKENIIDESGMPKERFSAEFPKEGPSILRIQQVVRGDSAAYFCASSHAVSGTKETQYFGPGTRLLVL.

The genes are TRBV5-6 and TRBJ2-4, with a possible D match to TRBD1 (7 bases). This CDR3 region has 14 residues. The germline V gene has CDR1 SGHDT and CDR2 YYEEEE. V shed 6 bases and J shed 7 bases, with 17 bases lying between them. The CDR3 DNA reads TGTGCCAGCAACCTCAGGGGGACTTGGAACATTCAGTACTTC. It translates to CASNLRGTWNIQYF.

V is TRBV5-4 and J is TRBJ2-1, with 7 nucleotides matching TRBD2. This CDR3 is built from 17 residues. Trimming removed 0 bases from V and 0 bases from J; junction bases left unmatched: 6. Germline V CDR1 and CDR2: SGHNT, YYREEE (reference sequence). The CDR3 region is CASSLGRGGGSYNEQFF. In DNA form, the CDR3 reads TGTGCCAGCAGCTTGGGTCGCGGCGGGGGCTCCTACAATGAGCAGTTCTTC. Based on the CDR3 plus reference TRBV5-4 and TRBJ2-1, the full variable domain is ETGVTQSPTHLIKTRGQQVTLRCSSQSGHNTVSWYQQALGQGPQFIFQYYREEENGRGNFPPRFSGLQFPNYSSELNVNALELDDSALYLCASSLGRGGGSYNEQFFGPGTRLTVL.

This clone appeared a single time. In DNA, the CDR3 is TGTGCCAGCAGCCAGGAGACCCAGTACTTC. Protein product: CASSQETQYF. This chain joins TRBV6-1 and TRBJ2-5; no clear D gene. The CDR3 spans 10 residues. Per germline, CDR1 MNHNS and CDR2 SASEGT. V dropped 6 bases and J dropped 5 bases, with 4 bases sitting between them.

The chain recombines TRBV28 with TRBJ2-7; 10 bases are a match to TRBD1. This CDR3 has 15 amino acids. J gave up 7 bases and V 4 bases, and 10 bases lay outside the gene matches. The germline V gene has CDR1 MDHEN and CDR2 SYDVKM. This chain's CDR3 is CASSSPGQGIEEQYF. CDR3 coding DNA: TGTGCCAGCAGTTCTCCGGGACAGGGGATAGAAGAGCAGTACTTC.

The sample holds one count of this clone. The rearrangement links TRBV9 to TRBJ2-7; 7 nucleotides match TRBD1. The germline V gene has CDR1 SGDLS and CDR2 YYNGEE. The V gene end was trimmed by 1 base and the J gene end by 0 bases; junction bases not matched to a gene: 4. This CDR3 is 15 amino acids long. The CDR3 region is CASSVSGQFSYEQYF. For the CDR3, the DNA is TGTGCCAGCAGCGTATCGGGACAGTTCTCCTACGAGCAGTACTTC.

A note on this clone: One end of the junction is discordant with germline, which a read error may explain. This rearrangement joins TRBV2 to TRBJ2-7; 12 positions match TRBD1. CDR1 is SNHLY and CDR2 is FYNNEI in the germline V gene. This CDR3 has 11 residues. CDR3 sequence: CASGGTGGLAF. The CDR3 DNA follows: TGTGCCAGCGGGGGGACAGGGGGCCTAGCCTTC.

The CDR3 DNA reads as TGTGCCAGCAGCTCCACAGACGGCTCAGCGGCCACAGATACGCAGTATTTT. Translation gives CASSSTDGSAATDTQYF. The rearrangement links TRBV11-2 to TRBJ2-3; a possible D gene is TRBD2 (5 bases). There are 17 residues in the CDR3. Trimming pared 4 bases from V and 2 bases from J, leaving 19 bases between. Germline V gene sequence: CDR1 SGHAT, CDR2 FQNNGV.

In its sample, this clone was seen a few times. This chain connects TRBV7-9 to TRBJ2-7; no clear D gene. The germline V and J ends were trimmed by 1 base and 9 bases, with 7 bases remaining between them. The CDR3 spans 11 residues. Germline lookup yields CDR1 SEHNR and CDR2 FQNEAQ (reference sequence). The CDR3 spells CASSLEERQYF. CDR3 in DNA: TGTGCCAGCAGCTTAGAGGAGCGGCAGTACTTC. The whole variable domain, filled in from reference TRBV7-9 and TRBJ2-7, reads DTGVSQNPRHKITKRGQNVTFRCDPISEHNRLYWYRQTLGQGPEFLTYFQNEAQLEKSRLLSDRFSAERPKGSFSTLEIQRTEQGDSAMYLCASSLEERQYFGPGTRLTVT.